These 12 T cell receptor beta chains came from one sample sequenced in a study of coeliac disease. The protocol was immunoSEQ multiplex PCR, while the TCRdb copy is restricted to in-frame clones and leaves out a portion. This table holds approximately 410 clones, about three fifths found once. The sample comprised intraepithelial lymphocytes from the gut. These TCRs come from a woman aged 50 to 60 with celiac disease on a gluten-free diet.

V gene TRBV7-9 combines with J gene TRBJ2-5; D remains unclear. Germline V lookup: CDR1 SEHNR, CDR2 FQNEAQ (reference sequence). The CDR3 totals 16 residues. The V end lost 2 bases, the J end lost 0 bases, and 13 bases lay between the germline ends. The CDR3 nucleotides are TGTGCCAGCAGCTTAATAATGGCCGTCGACCAAGAGACCCAGTACTTC. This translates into CASSLIMAVDQETQYF.

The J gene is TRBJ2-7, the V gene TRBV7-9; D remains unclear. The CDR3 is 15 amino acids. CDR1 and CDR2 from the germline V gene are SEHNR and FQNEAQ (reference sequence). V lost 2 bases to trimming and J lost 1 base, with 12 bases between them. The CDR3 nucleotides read TGTGCCAGCAGCTTATTATCCGCTGCGTCCTACGAGCAGTACTTC. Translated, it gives CASSLLSAASYEQYF.

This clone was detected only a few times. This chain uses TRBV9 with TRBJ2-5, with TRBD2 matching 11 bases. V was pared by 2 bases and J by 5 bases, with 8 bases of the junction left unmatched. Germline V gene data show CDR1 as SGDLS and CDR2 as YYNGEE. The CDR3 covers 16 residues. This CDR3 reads CASSVLAGGPGETQYF. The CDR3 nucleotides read TGTGCCAGCAGCGTTTTAGCGGGGGGGCCCGGTGAGACCCAGTACTTC.

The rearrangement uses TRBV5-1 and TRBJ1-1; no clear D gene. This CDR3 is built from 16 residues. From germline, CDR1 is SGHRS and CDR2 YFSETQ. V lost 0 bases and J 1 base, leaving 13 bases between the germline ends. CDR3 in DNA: TGCGCCAGCAGCTTGGGATTGGTCGGGTCGAACACTGAAGCTTTCTTT. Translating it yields CASSLGLVGSNTEAFF.

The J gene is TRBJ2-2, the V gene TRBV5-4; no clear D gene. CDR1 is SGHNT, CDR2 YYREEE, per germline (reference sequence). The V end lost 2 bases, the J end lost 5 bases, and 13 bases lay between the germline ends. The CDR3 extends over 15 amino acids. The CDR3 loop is CASSLERGFTGELFF. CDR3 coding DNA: TGTGCCAGCAGCTTAGAACGCGGTTTTACCGGGGAGCTGTTTTTT.

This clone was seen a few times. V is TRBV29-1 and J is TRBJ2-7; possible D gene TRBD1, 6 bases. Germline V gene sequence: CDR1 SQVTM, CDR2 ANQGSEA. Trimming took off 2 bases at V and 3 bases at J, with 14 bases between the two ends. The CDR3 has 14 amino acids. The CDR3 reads CSVESVEGGYEQYF. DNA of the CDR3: TGCAGCGTTGAATCGGTAGAAGGGGGCTACGAGCAGTACTTC.

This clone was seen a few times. The CDR3 coding sequence is TGTGCCAGCAGCTCTAGACAGGGGATCTTCAATGAGCAGTTCTTC. It encodes CASSSRQGIFNEQFF. The chain recombines TRBV7-3 with TRBJ2-1, with 8 bases that match TRBD1. The CDR3 has 15 amino acids. Germline CDR1 is SGHTA and CDR2 is FQGTGA. J was trimmed by 6 bases and V by 4 bases; bases with no gene match: 8.

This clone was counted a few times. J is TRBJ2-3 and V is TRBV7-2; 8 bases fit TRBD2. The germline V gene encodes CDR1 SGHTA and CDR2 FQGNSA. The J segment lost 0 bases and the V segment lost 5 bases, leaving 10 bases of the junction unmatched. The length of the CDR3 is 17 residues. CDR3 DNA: TGTGCCAGCAGCCTAGAGGTTAGCGGGGCTAGCACAGATACGCAGTATTTT. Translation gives CASSLEVSGASTDTQYF. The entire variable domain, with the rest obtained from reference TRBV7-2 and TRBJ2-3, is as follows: GAGVSQSPSNKVTEKGKDVELRCDPISGHTALYWYRQSLGQGLEFLIYFQGNSAPDKSGLPSDRFSAERTGGSVSTLTIQRTQQEDSAVYLCASSLEVSGASTDTQYFGPGTRLTVL.

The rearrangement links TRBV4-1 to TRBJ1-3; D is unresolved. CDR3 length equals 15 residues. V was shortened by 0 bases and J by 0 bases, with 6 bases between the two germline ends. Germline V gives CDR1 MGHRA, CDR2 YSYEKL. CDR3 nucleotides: TGCGCCAGCAGCCAAGATGGCACCTCTGGAAACACCATATATTTT. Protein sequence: CASSQDGTSGNTIYF.

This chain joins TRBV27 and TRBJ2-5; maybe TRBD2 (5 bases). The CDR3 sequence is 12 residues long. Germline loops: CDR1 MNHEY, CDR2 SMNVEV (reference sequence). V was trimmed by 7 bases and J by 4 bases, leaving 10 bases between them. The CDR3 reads CASNGVGETQYF. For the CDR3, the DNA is TGTGCCAGCAACGGGGTTGGAGAGACCCAGTACTTC.

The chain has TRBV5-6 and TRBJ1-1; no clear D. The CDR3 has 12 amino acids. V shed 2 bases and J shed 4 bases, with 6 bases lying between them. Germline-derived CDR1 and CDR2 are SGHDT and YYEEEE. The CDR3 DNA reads TGTGCCAGCAGCTTTGGCAGCACTGAAGCTTTCTTT. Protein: CASSFGSTEAFF.

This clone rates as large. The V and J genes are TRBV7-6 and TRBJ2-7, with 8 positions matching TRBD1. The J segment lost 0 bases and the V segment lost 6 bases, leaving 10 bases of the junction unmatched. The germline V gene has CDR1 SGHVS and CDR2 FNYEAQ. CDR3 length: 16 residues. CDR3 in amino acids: CASSGGTGSPSYEQYF. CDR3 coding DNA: TGTGCCAGCAGTGGAGGGACAGGATCGCCCTCCTACGAGCAGTACTTC.